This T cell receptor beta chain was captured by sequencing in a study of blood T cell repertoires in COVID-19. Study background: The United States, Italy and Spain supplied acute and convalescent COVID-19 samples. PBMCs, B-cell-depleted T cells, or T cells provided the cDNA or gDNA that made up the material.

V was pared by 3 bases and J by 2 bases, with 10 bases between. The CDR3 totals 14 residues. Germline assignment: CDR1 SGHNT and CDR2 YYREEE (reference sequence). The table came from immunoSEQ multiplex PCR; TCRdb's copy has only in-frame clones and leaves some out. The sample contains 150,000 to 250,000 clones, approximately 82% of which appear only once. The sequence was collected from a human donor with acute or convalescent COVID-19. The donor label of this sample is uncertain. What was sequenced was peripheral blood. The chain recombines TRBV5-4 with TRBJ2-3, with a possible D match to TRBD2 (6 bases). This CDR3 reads CASSSAGPTDTQYF. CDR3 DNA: TGTGCCAGCAGCTCCGCGGGACCCACAGATACGCAGTATTTT.